A selection of T cell receptor beta chains follows, all from one sample in a study of T cell responses to AZD1222 COVID-19 vaccine. Data came from immunoSEQ multiplex PCR; TCRdb stores just in-frame clones and leaves some out. Here the sample spans around 140,000 clones, roughly nine tenths being singletons. The sequences come from peripheral blood, collected 28 days after the second AZD1222 dose. These receptors were obtained from an adult who received the AZD1222 COVID-19 vaccine. Both conserved end residues are part of each CDR3. The D gene is left open where the match is weak. Clone size is stated in some rows and not others, as once, few, many or a class when expanded.

V gene	J gene	D gene	clone size	CDR3 protein	CDR3 DNA
TRBV6-1	TRBJ1-5	-	-	CASSELSLAGQPQHF	TGTGCCAGCAGTGAATTAAGCTTGGCGGGTCAGCCCCAGCATTTT
TRBV6-1	TRBJ1-5	-	-	CASSEAGTNQPQHF	TGTGCCAGCAGTGAAGCAGGAACCAATCAGCCCCAGCATTTT
TRBV24-1	TRBJ2-2	TRBD1	-	CATSGGPGQGWSGELFF	TGTGCCACCAGTGGGGGACCGGGACAGGGGTGGTCCGGGGAGCTGTTTTTT
TRBV7-2	TRBJ1-1	-	-	CASSQTGVGTEAFF	TGTGCCAGCAGCCAGACAGGAGTCGGTACTGAAGCTTTCTTT
TRBV19	TRBJ1-6	TRBD1	-	CASSIDWDRVGSPLHF	TGTGCCAGTAGTATAGACTGGGACAGGGTAGGATCACCCCTCCACTTT
TRBV19	TRBJ2-1	-	-	CASRSPTVRYNEQFF	TGTGCCAGTAGATCCCCAACGGTTCGTTACAATGAGCAGTTCTTC
TRBV11-3	TRBJ1-2	-	-	CASSSGWVDYTF	TGTGCCAGCAGCTCAGGATGGGTGGACTACACCTTC
TRBV19	TRBJ1-5	-	-	CASSIMGNQPQHF	TGTGCCAGTAGTATTATGGGCAATCAGCCCCAGCATTTT
TRBV27	TRBJ1-1	-	-	CASRVQEYTEAFF	TGTGCCAGCAGAGTCCAAGAGTACACTGAAGCTTTCTTT
TRBV19	TRBJ2-7	TRBD1	-	CASSIAWGTGPYEQYF	TGTGCCAGTAGTATAGCCTGGGGGACAGGACCATACGAGCAGTACTTC
TRBV15	TRBJ1-3	-	-	CATSKETASGNTIYF	TGTGCCACCAGCAAGGAAACAGCCTCTGGAAACACCATATATTTT
TRBV6-2/TRBV6-3	TRBJ1-5	-	once	CASSYFERNQPQHF	TGTGCCAGCAGTTACTTTGAGCGCAATCAGCCCCAGCATTTT
TRBV19	TRBJ2-2	-	-	CASSKRGNTGELFF	TGTGCCAGTAGTAAAAGAGGGAACACCGGGGAGCTGTTTTTT
TRBV19	TRBJ1-2	TRBD1	-	CASSKGTGEGYGYTF	TGTGCCAGTAGTAAGGGGACAGGGGAAGGCTATGGCTACACCTTC
TRBV11-2	TRBJ1-1	-	-	CASSLGSGQPTEAFF	TGTGCCAGCAGCTTGGGCTCGGGACAACCCACTGAAGCTTTCTTT
TRBV11-3	TRBJ1-2	-	-	CASSSGQTTYGYTF	TGTGCCAGCAGCTCCGGACAGACCACCTATGGCTACACCTTC
TRBV5-6	TRBJ1-1	-	-	CASSDQSGFGYTEAFF	TGTGCCAGCAGCGATCAGTCAGGGTTTGGATACACTGAAGCTTTCTTT
TRBV7-2	TRBJ1-1	TRBD1	-	CASSLRDRRTEAFF	TGTGCCAGCAGCTTAAGGGACAGGCGAACTGAAGCTTTCTTT
TRBV29-1	TRBJ1-1	-	-	CSVLNPVAFF	TGCAGCGTTTTAAATCCCGTAGCTTTCTTT
TRBV11-3	TRBJ2-2	TRBD1	-	CASSARPGQGMFF	TGTGCCAGCAGCGCACGACCGGGACAGGGGATGTTTTTT
TRBV3-1/TRBV3-2	TRBJ1-1	TRBD1	-	CASSQGQGNTEAFF	TGTGCCAGCAGCCAAGGACAGGGGAACACTGAAGCTTTCTTT
TRBV4-1	TRBJ2-3	-	-	CASSQGAISTDTQYF	TGCGCCAGCAGCCAAGGTGCTATATCCACAGATACGCAGTATTTT
TRBV4-2	TRBJ1-2	TRBD1	-	CASSPLTGVDGYTF	TGTGCCAGCAGCCCTCTGACAGGGGTAGATGGCTACACCTTC
TRBV7-2	TRBJ1-3	-	-	CASSLAFGVNTIYF	TGTGCCAGCAGCTTAGCGTTTGGAGTAAACACCATATATTTT
TRBV27	TRBJ2-1	-	-	CASSWQLWNNEQFF	TGTGCCAGCAGTTGGCAGTTATGGAACAATGAGCAGTTCTTC
TRBV11-1	TRBJ2-1	TRBD2	-	CASSETSGGYNEQFF	TGTGCCAGCAGCGAGACTAGCGGGGGTTACAATGAGCAGTTCTTC
TRBV10-3	TRBJ1-4	TRBD1	-	CAISESTGEHEKLFF	TGTGCCATCAGTGAGTCGACAGGGGAGCATGAAAAACTGTTTTTT
TRBV30	TRBJ1-1	TRBD1	-	CASPPGDSGTEAFF	TGTGCAAGCCCACCGGGGGACAGTGGGACTGAAGCTTTCTTT
TRBV29-1	TRBJ1-1	TRBD1	-	CSVTPRQGGTNTEAFF	TGCAGCGTGACCCCACGACAGGGCGGTACGAACACTGAAGCTTTCTTT
TRBV27	TRBJ2-1	-	many	CASSRNSKGRNEQFF	TGTGCCAGCAGTCGTAATAGCAAGGGAAGGAATGAGCAGTTCTTC
TRBV2	TRBJ2-7	TRBD2	-	CASRTSGSSYEQYF	TGTGCCAGCAGGACTAGCGGGAGCTCCTACGAGCAGTACTTC
TRBV25-1	TRBJ2-7	-	-	CASSWSYEQYF	TGTGCCAGCAGTTGGTCCTACGAGCAGTACTTC
TRBV7-9	TRBJ1-4	-	-	CASSAGFREKLFF	TGTGCCAGCAGCGCAGGGTTTAGGGAAAAACTGTTTTTT
TRBV7-9	TRBJ1-1	-	few	CASSRDTLGGAFF	TGTGCCAGCAGCCGAGACACTTTGGGGGGAGCTTTCTTT
TRBV6-1	TRBJ2-5	-	-	CASRFQVYQETQYF	TGTGCCAGCAGATTTCAGGTCTACCAAGAGACCCAGTACTTC